The 10 T cell receptor beta chains presented below share a single source sample, sequenced in a study of lymphopenia after photon versus proton radiotherapy. Sequencing was performed with immunoSEQ multiplex PCR; in TCRdb, only in-frame clones are kept and a portion is missing. The table lists thousands of clones, more than 75% of them singletons. The source was peripheral blood, collected from a patient treated with photon-based radiotherapy. The receptors originated from a man aged 25 to 40 with gastric cancer.

This chain joins TRBV6-5 and TRBJ2-5, with D maybe TRBD1 (6 bases). The CDR3 runs to 13 residues. Looked up from germline, CDR1 is MNHEY and CDR2 is SVGAGI. V was cut by 5 bases and J by 2 bases, with 9 bases left in between. Written as DNA, the CDR3 is TGTGCCAGCAGTGCGGACAGACAAGAGACCCAGTACTTC. Amino acid sequence: CASSADRQETQYF.

The chain combines TRBV5-1 with TRBJ2-5, with 10 bases matching TRBD2. The CDR3 is made up of 15 amino acids. The germline CDR1 and CDR2 sequences are SGHRS and YFSETQ. The J segment lost 0 bases and the V segment lost 7 bases, leaving 6 bases of the junction unmatched. The CDR3 loop reads CASGTSGIHQETQYF. The CDR3 bases are TGCGCCAGCGGTACTAGCGGGATCCACCAAGAGACCCAGTACTTC.

This chain connects TRBV5-1 to TRBJ1-1; TRBD1 agrees at 7 bases. This CDR3 is 16 amino acids long. From germline, CDR1 is SGHRS and CDR2 YFSETQ. Trimming cost V 4 bases and J 6 bases; bases outside gene matches: 15. For the CDR3, the DNA is TGCGCCAGCAGCGCTAGACCCACAGGGGAAAACTCTGAAGCTTTCTTT. Translated, it gives CASSARPTGENSEAFF.

The chain has TRBV6-4 and TRBJ1-1; no clear D gene. Trimming left V 5 bases short and J 3 bases short, with 13 bases between. Per the germline V gene, CDR1 is MRHNA and CDR2 is SNTAGT. The CDR3 covers 14 residues. This CDR3 is CASSSQDGYTEAFF. In DNA form, the CDR3 reads TGTGCCAGCAGTTCCCAGGACGGTTACACTGAAGCTTTCTTT.

DNA for the CDR3: TGTGCCACCAGCAGAGATCGAAGCTCCTATAATTCACCCCTCCACTTT. This encodes CATSRDRSSYNSPLHF. V usage is TRBV15 and J usage is TRBJ1-6; D is uncertain. Trimming left V 0 bases short and J 0 bases short, with 6 bases between. CDR3 length: 16 residues. The germline V gene encodes CDR1 LNHNV and CDR2 YYDKDF (reference sequence). Supplemented by reference TRBV15 and TRBJ1-6, the full variable domain reads DAMVIQNPRYQVTQFGKPVTLSCSQTLNHNVMYWYQQKSSQAPKLLFHYYDKDFNNEADTPDNFQSRRPNTSFCFLDIRSPGLGDTAMYLCATSRDRSSYNSPLHFGNGTRLTVT.

The gene calls are TRBV11-3 and TRBJ1-3; 7 bases match TRBD1. V lost 7 bases, J lost 4 bases, and 7 bases stayed unmatched. The CDR3 sequence is 14 residues long. CDR1 and CDR2 (germline): SGHNT, YENEEA. This chain's CDR3 is CASKDRVAGNTIYF. The CDR3 DNA reads TGTGCCAGCAAAGACAGGGTGGCAGGAAACACCATATATTTT. The whole variable domain, filled in from reference TRBV11-3 and TRBJ1-3, reads EAGVVQSPRYKIIEKKQPVAFWCNPISGHNTLYWYLQNLGQGPELLIRYENEEAVDDSQLPKDRFSAERLKGVDSTLKIQPAELGDSAVYLCASKDRVAGNTIYFGEGSWLTVV.

The rearrangement joins TRBV2 to TRBJ2-7; no firm D call. The germline V and J ends were trimmed by 6 bases and 7 bases, with 10 bases remaining between them. The CDR3 covers 11 residues. Germline CDR1 reads SNHLY; CDR2 reads FYNNEI. The CDR3 DNA reads TGTGCCAGCAGCTCCCCAGAGGAGCAGTACTTC. Translation gives CASSSPEEQYF.

The chain recombines TRBV5-1 with TRBJ1-2, with no clear D. There are 13 residues in the CDR3. V was clipped by 4 bases and J by 8 bases, with 15 bases between them. Germline assignment: CDR1 SGHRS and CDR2 YFSETQ. The CDR3 sequence: CASSPADSQGYTF. In nucleotides, the CDR3 is TGCGCCAGCAGCCCCGCCGATTCGCAAGGCTACACCTTC.

Only a few counts were recorded for this clone. The chain employs TRBV29-1 and TRBJ2-3; 11 bases align to TRBD2. V lost 0 bases to trimming and J lost 2 bases; unmatched junction nucleotides: 19. CDR1 and CDR2 from the germline V gene are SQVTM and ANQGSEA. The CDR3 runs 21 residues. As DNA, the CDR3 is TGCAGCGTTGAAGATCCCTTAGCGGGAGGGCAGGTTCGCCCTTTCACAGATACGCAGTATTTT. This encodes CSVEDPLAGGQVRPFTDTQYF.

The rearrangement links TRBV28 to TRBJ2-1, with D perhaps being TRBD1 or TRBD2 (5 bases each). Trimming cost V 3 bases and J 9 bases, with 9 bases left between them. CDR1 MDHEN and CDR2 SYDVKM come from the germline V gene. CDR3 size: 12 residues. The CDR3 loop reads CASSFQGREQFF. The CDR3 DNA follows: TGTGCCAGCAGTTTCCAGGGACGTGAGCAGTTCTTC.